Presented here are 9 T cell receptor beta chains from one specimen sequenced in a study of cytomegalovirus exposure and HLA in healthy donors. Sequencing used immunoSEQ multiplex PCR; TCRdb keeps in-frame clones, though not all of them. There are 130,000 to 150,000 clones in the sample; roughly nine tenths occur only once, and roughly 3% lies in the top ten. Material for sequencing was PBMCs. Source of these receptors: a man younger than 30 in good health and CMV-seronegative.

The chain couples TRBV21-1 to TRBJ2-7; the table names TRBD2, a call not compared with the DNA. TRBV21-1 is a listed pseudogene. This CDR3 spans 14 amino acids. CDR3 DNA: TGTGCCATCGCGACTAGCCGCCGCTCCTACGAGCAGTACTTC. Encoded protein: CAIATSRRSYEQYF.

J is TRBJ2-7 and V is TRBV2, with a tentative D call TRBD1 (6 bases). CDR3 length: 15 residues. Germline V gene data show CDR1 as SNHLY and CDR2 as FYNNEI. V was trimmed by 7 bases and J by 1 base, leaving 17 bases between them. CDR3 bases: TGTGCCAGCACAGAGGTAAGGGACAAGTCCTACGAGCAGTACTTC. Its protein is CASTEVRDKSYEQYF.

The CDR3 protein is CASGGQGREETQYF. CDR3 bases: TGTGCCAGCGGGGGACAGGGTAGGGAAGAGACCCAGTACTTC. The chain carries TRBV2 and TRBJ2-5; 9 bases are a match to TRBD1. The ends lost 8 bases at V and 3 bases at J; junction bases unmatched: 7. In germline, CDR1 is SNHLY, CDR2 FYNNEI. This CDR3 contains 14 residues. The full variable domain, its missing parts supplied by reference TRBV2 and TRBJ2-5, is EPEVTQTPSHQVTQMGQEVILRCVPISNHLYFYWYRQILGQKVEFLVSFYNNEISEKSEIFDDQFSVERPDGSNFTLKIRSTKLEDSAMYFCASGGQGREETQYFGPGTRLLVL.

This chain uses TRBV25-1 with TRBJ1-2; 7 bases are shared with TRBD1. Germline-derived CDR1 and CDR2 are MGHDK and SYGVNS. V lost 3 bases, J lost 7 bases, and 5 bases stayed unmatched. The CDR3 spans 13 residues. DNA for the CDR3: TGTGCCAGCAGTGATCAGGGGGAGGTTGGCTACACCTTC. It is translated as CASSDQGEVGYTF.

The CDR3 loop is CASSDLQGYGYTF. As DNA, the CDR3 is TGTGCCAGCAGTGATCTACAGGGCTATGGCTACACCTTC. The chain combines TRBV6-1 with TRBJ1-2; perhaps TRBD1 as D (6 bases). CDR1 and CDR2 (germline): MNHNS, SASEGT. CDR3 length equals 13 residues. The germline V and J ends were trimmed by 3 bases and 4 bases, with 9 bases remaining between them.

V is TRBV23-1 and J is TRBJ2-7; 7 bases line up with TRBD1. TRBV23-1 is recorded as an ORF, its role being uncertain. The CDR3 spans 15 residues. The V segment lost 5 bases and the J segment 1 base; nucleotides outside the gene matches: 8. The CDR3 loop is CASSRGTALSYEQYF. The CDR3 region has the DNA TGCGCCAGCAGTAGGGGGACAGCCCTGTCCTACGAGCAGTACTTC.

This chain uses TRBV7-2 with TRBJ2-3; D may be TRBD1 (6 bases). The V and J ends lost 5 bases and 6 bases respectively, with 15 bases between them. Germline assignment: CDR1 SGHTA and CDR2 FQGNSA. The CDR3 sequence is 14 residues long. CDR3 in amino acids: CASSATGYIDTQYF. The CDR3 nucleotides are TGTGCCAGCAGCGCAACAGGGTACATCGATACGCAGTATTTT.

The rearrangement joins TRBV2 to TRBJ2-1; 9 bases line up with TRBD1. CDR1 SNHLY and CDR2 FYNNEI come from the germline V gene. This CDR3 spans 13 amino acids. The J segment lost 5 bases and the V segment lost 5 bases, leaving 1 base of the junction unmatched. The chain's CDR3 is CASSWDRDNEQFF. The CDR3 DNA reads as TGTGCCAGCAGTTGGGACAGGGACAATGAGCAGTTCTTC.

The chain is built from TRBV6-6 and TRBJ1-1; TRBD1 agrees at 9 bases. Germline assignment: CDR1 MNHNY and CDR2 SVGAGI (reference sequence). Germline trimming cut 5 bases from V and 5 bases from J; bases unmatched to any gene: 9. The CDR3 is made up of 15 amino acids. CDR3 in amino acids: CASSTGTGRGTEAFF. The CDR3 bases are TGTGCCAGCAGTACCGGGACAGGGCGAGGGACTGAAGCTTTCTTT.